The clone carrying this T cell receptor beta chain was seen a single time. Its specificity is unknown. Per germline, CDR1 SQVTM and CDR2 ANQGSEA. Trimming left V 0 bases short and J 8 bases short, with 22 bases between. The CDR3 contains 16 residues. This sample was taken from a study of CD8 T cells in Susac syndrome. Study results and limitations: The CD4+ T cell repertoire of patients with Susac syndrome showed no detectable clonal expansion.

FACS enriched CD8+ TEMRA cells, while bulk CD8+ and CD4+ were negatively isolated. Reverse transcription used roughly 0.45 to 1 ug RNA and random hexamers. TCRdb ran MiXCR on the immunoSEQ multiplex PCR reads and lists one entry per CDR3 protein. The repertoire consists of 70,000 to 75,000 distinct CDR3 sequences, with approximately 93% occurring once and the leading ten covering approximately 0.15%. The clonotype comes from a human donor with Susac syndrome. The rearrangement uses TRBV29-1 and TRBJ1-2; D possibly corresponds to TRBD1 (5 bases). Sample: CD4+ T cells from PBMCs. The CDR3 DNA is TGCAGCGTTGAAGAAGGGACTTTCCGGGAGGTCTGGGGCTACACCTTC. This translates into CSVEEGTFREVWGYTF. Looking up the rest from reference TRBV29-1 and TRBJ1-2 gives the full variable domain: SAVISQKPSRDICQRGTSLTIQCQVDSQVTMMFWYRQQPGQSLTLIATANQGSEATYESGFVIDKFPISRPNLTFSTLTVSNMSPEDSSIYLCSVEEGTFREVWGYTFGSGTRLTVV.